The next 5 T cell receptor beta chains were all read from a single sample in a study of monozygotic twins with inflammatory bowel disease. TCRdb re-called the 5' RACE reads and gives one entry per CDR3 protein, without DNA. The sample's table shows about 420,000 distinct CDR3 sequences. Material for sequencing was blood. The receptors shown here come from a human donor with ulcerative colitis or Crohn's disease, or a healthy co-twin of an affected twin (not recorded which).

This chain's CDR3 is CASSLRLAGDEQYF. The chain uses TRBV5-4 and TRBJ2-7; TCRdb returns TRBD2, unconfirmable since there is no DNA. Per the germline V gene, CDR1 is SGHNT and CDR2 is YYREEE (reference sequence). The CDR3 spans 14 residues.

The CDR3: CASSFTGTSPPDTQYF. The gene calls are TRBV7-6 and TRBJ2-3; TCRdb's D call of TRBD2 is untestable without DNA. The CDR3 length is 16 residues. Per the germline V gene, CDR1 is SGHVS and CDR2 is FNYEAQ.

The CDR3 sequence: CASSPSAGGDEQYF. The J gene is TRBJ2-7, the V gene TRBV18; the D gene TCRdb calls, TRBD1, cannot be checked with no DNA. The CDR3 is 14 residues long. The germline V gene has CDR1 KGHSH and CDR2 LQKENI.

The chain uses TRBV11-2 and TRBJ2-3; the TRBD1 assignment by TCRdb is unverifiable without DNA. The germline CDR1 and CDR2 sequences are SGHAT and FQNNGV. CDR3 length: 18 residues. CDR3: CASSSPWAGGIGTDTQYF.

V gene TRBV2 combines with J gene TRBJ2-2. Germline V gives CDR1 SNHLY, CDR2 FYNNEI. CDR3 size: 14 residues. The CDR3 protein is CASRLVGNAGELFF.